The clone carrying this T cell receptor beta chain was found once. This sample was included in a study of technical replicates of blood from several donors. Assay: immunoSEQ multiplex PCR; the TCRdb copy retains only in-frame clones and omits some. There are 60,000 to 80,000 clones in the sample; about 90% occur only once, and roughly 0.37% lies in the top ten. Sequenced: T cells isolated from PBMCs. This clonotype was obtained from a human donor in good health.

The CDR3 DNA reads TGTGCCAGCTCACCAGGGACTAGCGGGAGAGAGGCGTACACCGGGGAGCTGTTTTTT. Amino acids: CASSPGTSGREAYTGELFF. V and J are TRBV18 and TRBJ2-2; 14 bases map to TRBD2. This CDR3 region has 19 residues. The germline V gene has CDR1 KGHSH and CDR2 LQKENI. Unmatched junction bases numbered 8, after V lost 2 bases and J lost 3 bases.